This T cell receptor (beta chain) is drawn from a study of control samples from healthy donors and cancer patients. This clone has a single count. Germline V gene data show CDR1 as SGHKS and CDR2 as YYEKEE (reference sequence). The CDR3 extends over 15 amino acids. V shed 3 bases and J 5 bases; nucleotides not matched to a gene: 5. Profiling relied on immunoSEQ multiplex PCR, and the TCRdb table lists in-frame clones only, not all of them. This table holds 15,000 to 20,000 clones, around 84% found once. The rearrangement uses TRBV5-5 and TRBJ2-1; 10 bases are a match to TRBD2. The sample comprised PBMCs. The source of this sequence is a woman aged 70 to 79 with colorectal cancer. The CDR3 region has the DNA TGTGCCAGCAGCTCGTGGACTAGCGGAAACAATGAGCAGTTCTTC. Residues: CASSSWTSGNNEQFF.